This is a list of T cell receptor beta chains from one sample in a study of blood T cell repertoires in COVID-19. The table came from immunoSEQ multiplex PCR; TCRdb's copy has only in-frame clones and leaves some out. The table lists around 240,000 clones, approximately 84% of them singletons. The sequencing sample was made of peripheral blood. The receptors were gathered from a woman at least 80 years old with acute or convalescent COVID-19. CDR3s include the opening cysteine and the closing phenylalanine or tryptophan.

TRBJ2-3	TRBV24-1	15	CATSDFSGRSDTQYF
TRBJ2-7	TRBV28	17	CASSLTLREKGSYEQYF
TRBJ1-3	TRBV4-2	14	CASSQARAGNTIYF
TRBJ2-1	TRBV7-3	13	CASSLSEAHEQFF
TRBJ1-4	TRBV5-6	14	CASSLQQLNEKLFF
TRBJ1-1	TRBV5-5	16	CASSLSEGGLSTEAFF
TRBJ2-7	TRBV4-3	14	CASSARLASYEQYF
TRBJ1-6	TRBV18	14	CASSSSSYNSPLHF
TRBJ2-5	TRBV7-2	15	CASSPYWTGGETQYF
TRBJ2-5	TRBV7-2	14	CASSLAGLRETQYF
TRBJ2-5	TRBV2	16	CASSAETSSVGKTQYF
TRBJ2-4	TRBV3-1/TRBV3-2	14	CASSATGSKNIQYF
TRBJ1-6	TRBV3-1/TRBV3-2	18	CASSQVFLTGGNNSPLHF
TRBJ2-2	TRBV7-3	16	CASSLRAQGGTGELFF
TRBJ2-4	TRBV19	16	CASSTTSGGVWDIQYF
TRBJ1-1	TRBV2	15	CASSAGAGRNTEAFF
TRBJ1-5	TRBV6-2/TRBV6-3	14	CASSYSAIVQPQHF
TRBJ1-2	TRBV19	15	CASSSNLGHSFGYTF
TRBJ2-1	TRBV23-1	15	CASSPRQGEYNEQFF
TRBJ2-2	TRBV5-1	14	CASSAGQGAGELFF
TRBJ1-6	TRBV5-1	15	CASSLGQGTISPLHF
TRBJ2-5	TRBV7-2	14	CASSPLAGMETQYF
TRBJ1-4	TRBV4-3	15	CASSQGDRGGEKLFF
TRBJ2-1	TRBV7-9	15	CASSLMAGPYNEQFF
TRBJ2-3	TRBV24-1	16	CATSDPRDRGTDTQYF
TRBJ2-2	TRBV11-3	16	CASSARDRANTGELFF
TRBJ2-1	TRBV5-5	11	CASSLLREQFF
TRBJ1-5	TRBV15	13	CATSSTVNQPQHF
TRBJ2-7	TRBV18	14	CASSLRQGPYEQYF
TRBJ1-5	TRBV4-1	16	CASSQETGMGNQPQHF
TRBJ1-3	TRBV7-9	15	CASSLTGISGNTIYF
TRBJ1-1	TRBV6-5	14	CASTRGQGRTEAFF
TRBJ2-7	TRBV16	14	CASSQSDRPDEQYF
TRBJ1-1	TRBV7-2	13	CASSWTENTEAFF
TRBJ2-7	TRBV7-9	13	CASSWDRGYEQYF
TRBJ1-4	TRBV2	15	CASRPEGGLREKLFF
TRBJ1-1	TRBV19	13	CASSMVGGTEAFF
TRBJ1-2	TRBV6-5	15	CASRRADRGGAGYTF
TRBJ2-7	TRBV7-2	13	CASSQLASYEQYF
TRBJ1-5	TRBV12-3/TRBV12-4	12	CASSSYNQPQHF
TRBJ1-2	TRBV29-1	14	CSVIRQGENYGYTF
TRBJ1-2	TRBV20-1	12	CSASGSSYGYTF
TRBJ1-4	TRBV11-2	14	CASSSDRGREKLFF